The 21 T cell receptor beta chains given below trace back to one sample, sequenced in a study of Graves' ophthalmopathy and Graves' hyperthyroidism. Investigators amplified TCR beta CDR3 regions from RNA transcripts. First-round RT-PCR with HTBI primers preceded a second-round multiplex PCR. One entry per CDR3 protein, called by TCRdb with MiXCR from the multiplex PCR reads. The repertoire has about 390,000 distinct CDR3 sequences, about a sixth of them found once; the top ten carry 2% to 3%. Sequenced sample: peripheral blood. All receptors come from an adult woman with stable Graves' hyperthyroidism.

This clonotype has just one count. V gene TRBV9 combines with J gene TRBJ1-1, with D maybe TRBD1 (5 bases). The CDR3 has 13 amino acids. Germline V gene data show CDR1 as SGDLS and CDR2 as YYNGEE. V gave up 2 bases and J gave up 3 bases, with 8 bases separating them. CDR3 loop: CASSVDIHTEAFF. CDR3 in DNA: TGTGCCAGCAGCGTGGACATCCACACTGAAGCTTTCTTT. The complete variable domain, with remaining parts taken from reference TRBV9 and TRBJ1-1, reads DSGVTQTPKHLITATGQRVTLRCSPRSGDLSVYWYQQSLDQGLQFLIQYYNGEERAKGNILERFSAQQFPDLHSELNLSSLELGDSALYFCASSVDIHTEAFFGQGTRLTVV.

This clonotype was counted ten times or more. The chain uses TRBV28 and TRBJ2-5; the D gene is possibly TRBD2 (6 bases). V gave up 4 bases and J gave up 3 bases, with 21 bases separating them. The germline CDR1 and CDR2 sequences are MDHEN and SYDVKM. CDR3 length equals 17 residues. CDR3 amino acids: CASSSTRSRGGKETQYF. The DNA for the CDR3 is TGTGCCAGCAGTTCAACACGTTCAAGGGGAGGCAAAGAGACCCAGTACTTC.

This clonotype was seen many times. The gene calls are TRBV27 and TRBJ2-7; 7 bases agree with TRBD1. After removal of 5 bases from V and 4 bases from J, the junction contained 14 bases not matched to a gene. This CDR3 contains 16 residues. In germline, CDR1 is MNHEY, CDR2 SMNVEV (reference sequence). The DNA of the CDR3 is TGTGCCAGCAGTCCAGCCCCCCTGGGCAGGGGGTACGAGCAGTACTTC. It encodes CASSPAPLGRGYEQYF.

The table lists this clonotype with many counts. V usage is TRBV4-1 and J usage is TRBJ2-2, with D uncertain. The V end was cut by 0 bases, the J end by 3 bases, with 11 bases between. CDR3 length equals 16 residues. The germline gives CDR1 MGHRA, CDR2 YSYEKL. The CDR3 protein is CASSQDRQRYTGELFF. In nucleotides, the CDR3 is TGCGCCAGCAGCCAAGATCGCCAGCGATACACCGGGGAGCTGTTTTTT.

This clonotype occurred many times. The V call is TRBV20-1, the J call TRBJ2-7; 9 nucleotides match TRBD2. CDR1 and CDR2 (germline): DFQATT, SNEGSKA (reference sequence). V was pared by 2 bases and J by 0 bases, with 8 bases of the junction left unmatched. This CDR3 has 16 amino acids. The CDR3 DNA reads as TGCAGTGCTAGACCTAGCGGGATGTCTTTCTCCTACGAGCAGTACTTC. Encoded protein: CSARPSGMSFSYEQYF.

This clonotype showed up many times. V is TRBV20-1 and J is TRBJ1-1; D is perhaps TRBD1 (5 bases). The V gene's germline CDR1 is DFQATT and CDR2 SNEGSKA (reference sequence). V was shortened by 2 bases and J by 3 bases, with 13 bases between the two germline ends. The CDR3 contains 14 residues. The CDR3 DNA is TGCAGTGCTAGACTGGGGGGGTTGCACACTGAAGCTTTCTTT. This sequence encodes CSARLGGLHTEAFF.

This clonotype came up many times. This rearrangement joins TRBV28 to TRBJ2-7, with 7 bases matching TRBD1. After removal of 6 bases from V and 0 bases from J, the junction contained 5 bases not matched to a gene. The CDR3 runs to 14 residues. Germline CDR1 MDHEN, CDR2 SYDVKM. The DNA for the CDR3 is TGTGCCAGCAGCTCGGGACAGAGCTCCTACGAGCAGTACTTC. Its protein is CASSSGQSSYEQYF.

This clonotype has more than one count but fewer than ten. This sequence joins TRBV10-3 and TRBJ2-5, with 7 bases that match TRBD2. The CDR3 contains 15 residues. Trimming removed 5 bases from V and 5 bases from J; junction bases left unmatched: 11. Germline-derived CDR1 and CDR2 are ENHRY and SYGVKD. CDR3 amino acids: CAISPWEGERETQYF. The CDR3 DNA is TGTGCCATCAGTCCATGGGAGGGAGAGAGGGAGACCCAGTACTTC.

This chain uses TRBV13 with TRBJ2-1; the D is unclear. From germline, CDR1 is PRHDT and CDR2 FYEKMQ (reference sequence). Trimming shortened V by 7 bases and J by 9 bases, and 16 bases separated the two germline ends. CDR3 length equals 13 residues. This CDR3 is CASTLQDFSEQFF. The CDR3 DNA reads TGTGCCAGCACCCTCCAAGATTTCAGTGAGCAGTTCTTC. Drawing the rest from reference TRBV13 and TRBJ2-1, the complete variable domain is AAGVIQSPRHLIKEKRETATLKCYPIPRHDTVYWYQQGPGQDPQFLISFYEKMQSDKGSIPDRFSAQQFSDYHSELNMSSLELGDSALYFCASTLQDFSEQFFGPGTRLTVL.

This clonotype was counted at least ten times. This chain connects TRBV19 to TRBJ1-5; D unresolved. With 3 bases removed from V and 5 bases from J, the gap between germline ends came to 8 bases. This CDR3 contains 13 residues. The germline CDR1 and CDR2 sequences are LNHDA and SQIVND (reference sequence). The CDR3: CASSISFYQPQHF. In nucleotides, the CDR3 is TGTGCCAGTAGTATTTCCTTTTATCAGCCCCAGCATTTT.

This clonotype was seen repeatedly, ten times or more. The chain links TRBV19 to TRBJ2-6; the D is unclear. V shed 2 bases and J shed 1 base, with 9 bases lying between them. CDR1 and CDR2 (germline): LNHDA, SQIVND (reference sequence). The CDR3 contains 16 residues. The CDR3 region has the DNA TGTGCCAGTAGTATAACAAGACCGTCTGGGGCCAACGTCCTGACTTTC. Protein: CASSITRPSGANVLTF.

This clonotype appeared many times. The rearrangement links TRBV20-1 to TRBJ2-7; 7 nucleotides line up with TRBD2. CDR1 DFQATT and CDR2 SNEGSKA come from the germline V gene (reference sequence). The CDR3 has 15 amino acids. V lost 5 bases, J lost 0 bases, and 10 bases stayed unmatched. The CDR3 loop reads CSAHPGTTFSYEQYF. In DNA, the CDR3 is TGCAGTGCTCACCCCGGGACTACCTTCTCCTACGAGCAGTACTTC.

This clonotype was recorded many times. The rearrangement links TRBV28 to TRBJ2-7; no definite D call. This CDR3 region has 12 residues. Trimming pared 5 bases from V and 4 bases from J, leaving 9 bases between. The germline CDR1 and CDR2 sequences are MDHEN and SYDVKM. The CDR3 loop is CASSARRYEQYF. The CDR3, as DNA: TGTGCCAGCAGTGCTCGCCGATACGAGCAGTACTTC.

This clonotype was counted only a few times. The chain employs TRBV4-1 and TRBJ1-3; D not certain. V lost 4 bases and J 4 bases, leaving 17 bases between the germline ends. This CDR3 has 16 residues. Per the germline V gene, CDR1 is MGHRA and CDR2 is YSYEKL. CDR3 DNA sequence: TGCGCCAGCAGCCGACTCCCGACCGGGTTGGGAAACACCATATATTTT. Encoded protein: CASSRLPTGLGNTIYF.

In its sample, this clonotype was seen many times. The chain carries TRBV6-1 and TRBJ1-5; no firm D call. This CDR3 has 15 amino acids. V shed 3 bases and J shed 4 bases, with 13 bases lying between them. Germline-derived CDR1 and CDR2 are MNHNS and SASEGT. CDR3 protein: CASSESIESNQPQHF. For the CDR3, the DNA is TGTGCCAGCAGTGAGTCCATCGAAAGTAATCAGCCCCAGCATTTT.

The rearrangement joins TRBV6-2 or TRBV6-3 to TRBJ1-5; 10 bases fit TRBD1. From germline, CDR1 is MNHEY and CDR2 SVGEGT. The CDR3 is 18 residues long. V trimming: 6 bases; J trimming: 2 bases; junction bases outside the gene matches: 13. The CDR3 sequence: CASRKGGTGERGNQPQHF. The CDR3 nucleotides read TGTGCCAGCAGAAAAGGCGGGACAGGGGAAAGGGGCAATCAGCCCCAGCATTTT.

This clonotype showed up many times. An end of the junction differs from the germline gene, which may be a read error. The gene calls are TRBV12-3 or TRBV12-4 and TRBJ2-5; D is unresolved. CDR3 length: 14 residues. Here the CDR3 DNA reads TGCGCCAGCAGCTTGGCCGGTTCCCGGGAGACCCAGTACTTC. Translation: CASSLAGSRETQYF.

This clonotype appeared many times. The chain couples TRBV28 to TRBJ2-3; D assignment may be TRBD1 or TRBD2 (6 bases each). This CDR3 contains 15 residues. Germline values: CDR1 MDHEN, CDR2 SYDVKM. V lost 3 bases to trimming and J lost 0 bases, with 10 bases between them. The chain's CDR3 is CASSFGGGSTDTQYF. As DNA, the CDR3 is TGTGCCAGCAGTTTCGGGGGCGGTAGCACAGATACGCAGTATTTT. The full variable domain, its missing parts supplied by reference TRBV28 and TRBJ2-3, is DVKVTQSSRYLVKRTGEKVFLECVQDMDHENMFWYRQDPGLGLRLIYFSYDVKMKEKGDIPEGYSVSREKKERFSLILESASTNQTSMYLCASSFGGGSTDTQYFGPGTRLTVL.

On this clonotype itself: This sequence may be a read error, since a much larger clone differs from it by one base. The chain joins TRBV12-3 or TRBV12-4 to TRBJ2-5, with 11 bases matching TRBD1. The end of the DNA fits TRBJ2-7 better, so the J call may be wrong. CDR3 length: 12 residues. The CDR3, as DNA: TGTGCCAGCAGGGGACAGGGGGGCGAGCAGTACTTC. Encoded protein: CASRGQGGEQYF.

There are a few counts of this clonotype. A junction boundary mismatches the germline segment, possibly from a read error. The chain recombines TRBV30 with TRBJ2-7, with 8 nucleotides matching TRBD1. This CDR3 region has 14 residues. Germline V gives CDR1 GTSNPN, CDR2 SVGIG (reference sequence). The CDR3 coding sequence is TGTGCCTGGAGTGCCGGACAGGGCTCCTACGAGCAGTGCTTC. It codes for CAWSAGQGSYEQCF.

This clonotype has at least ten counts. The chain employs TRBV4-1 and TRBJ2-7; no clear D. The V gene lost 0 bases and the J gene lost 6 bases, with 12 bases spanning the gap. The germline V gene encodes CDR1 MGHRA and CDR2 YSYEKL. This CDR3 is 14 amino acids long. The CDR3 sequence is CASSQEGHAAEQYF. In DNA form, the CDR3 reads TGCGCCAGCAGCCAAGAAGGGCATGCCGCCGAGCAGTACTTC.